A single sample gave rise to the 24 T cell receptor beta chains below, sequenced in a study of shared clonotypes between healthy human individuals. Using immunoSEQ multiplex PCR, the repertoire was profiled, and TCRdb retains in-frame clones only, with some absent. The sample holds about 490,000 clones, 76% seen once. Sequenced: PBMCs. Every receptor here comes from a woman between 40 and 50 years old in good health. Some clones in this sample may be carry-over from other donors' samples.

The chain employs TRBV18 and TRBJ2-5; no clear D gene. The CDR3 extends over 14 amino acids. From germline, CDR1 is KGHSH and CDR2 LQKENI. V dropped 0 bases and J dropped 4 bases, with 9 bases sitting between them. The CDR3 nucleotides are TGTGCCAGCTCACCACCGAGCAAGGCAGAGACCCAGTACTTC. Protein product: CASSPPSKAETQYF.

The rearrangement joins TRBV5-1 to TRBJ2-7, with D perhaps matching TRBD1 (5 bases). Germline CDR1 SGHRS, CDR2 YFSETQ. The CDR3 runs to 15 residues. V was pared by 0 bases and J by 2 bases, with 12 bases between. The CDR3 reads CASSLGSGLPYEQYF. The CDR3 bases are TGCGCCAGCAGCTTGGGGTCAGGGCTTCCCTACGAGCAGTACTTC.

CDR3 protein: CASSVQGPRYYEQYF. The DNA of the CDR3 is TGTGCCAGCAGCGTCCAAGGGCCCCGATACTACGAGCAGTACTTC. The rearrangement joins TRBV5-4 to TRBJ2-7, with D uncertain. In germline, CDR1 is SGHNT, CDR2 YYREEE (reference sequence). Trimming removed 4 bases from V and 3 bases from J, with 17 bases in between. There are 15 residues in the CDR3. The whole variable domain, filled in from reference TRBV5-4 and TRBJ2-7, reads ETGVTQSPTHLIKTRGQQVTLRCSSQSGHNTVSWYQQALGQGPQFIFQYYREEENGRGNFPPRFSGLQFPNYSSELNVNALELDDSALYLCASSVQGPRYYEQYFGPGTRLTVT.

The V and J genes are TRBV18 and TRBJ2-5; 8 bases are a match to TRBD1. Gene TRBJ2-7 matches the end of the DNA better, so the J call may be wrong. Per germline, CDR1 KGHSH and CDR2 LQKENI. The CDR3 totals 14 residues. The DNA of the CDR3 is TGTGCCAGCTCACCACTTCGACAGGGGATCGAGCAGTACTTC. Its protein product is CASSPLRQGIEQYF.

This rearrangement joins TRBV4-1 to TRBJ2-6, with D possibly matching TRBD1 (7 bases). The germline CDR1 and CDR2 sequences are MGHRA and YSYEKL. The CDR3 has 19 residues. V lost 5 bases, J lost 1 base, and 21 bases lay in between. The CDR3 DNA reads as TGCGCCAGCAGCGAAAGTGGAGCAGGGGGGAGGTCTGGGGCCAACGTCCTGACTTTC. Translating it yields CASSESGAGGRSGANVLTF.

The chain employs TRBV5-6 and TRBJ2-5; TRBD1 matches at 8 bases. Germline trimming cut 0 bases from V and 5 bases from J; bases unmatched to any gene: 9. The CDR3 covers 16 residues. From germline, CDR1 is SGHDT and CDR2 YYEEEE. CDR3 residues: CASSLVGQGAWETQYF. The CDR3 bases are TGTGCCAGCAGCTTGGTGGGGCAGGGGGCTTGGGAGACCCAGTACTTC. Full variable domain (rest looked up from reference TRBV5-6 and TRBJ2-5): DAGVTQSPTHLIKTRGQQVTLRCSPKSGHDTVSWYQQALGQGPQFIFQYYEEEERQRGNFPDRFSGHQFPNYSSELNVNALLLGDSALYLCASSLVGQGAWETQYFGPGTRLLVL.

The CDR3 DNA reads TGTGCCTGGGGGGGCGGCAATCAGCCCCAGCATTTT. This translates into CAWGGGNQPQHF. The chain is built from TRBV30 and TRBJ1-5; possible D gene TRBD1, 6 bases. The CDR3 contains 12 residues. The germline V gene encodes CDR1 GTSNPN and CDR2 SVGIG (reference sequence). V lost 5 bases and J 2 bases, leaving 7 bases between the germline ends.

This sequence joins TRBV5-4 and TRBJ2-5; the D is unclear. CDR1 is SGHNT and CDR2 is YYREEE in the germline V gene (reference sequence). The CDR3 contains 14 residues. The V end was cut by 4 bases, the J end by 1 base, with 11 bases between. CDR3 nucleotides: TGTGCCAGCAGCCGTGACCGCTCCCAAGAGACCCAGTACTTC. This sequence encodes CASSRDRSQETQYF.

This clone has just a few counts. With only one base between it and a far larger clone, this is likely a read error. The CDR3 region is CASTPGGTHTGELFF. The CDR3 DNA reads as TGTGCCAGCACCCCGGGGGGCACTCACACCGGGGAGCTGTTTTTT. The rearrangement joins TRBV6-1 to TRBJ2-2; perhaps TRBD2 as D (7 bases). CDR1 and CDR2 from the germline V gene are MNHNS and SASEGT. There are 15 residues in the CDR3. V was shortened by 7 bases and J by 3 bases, with 15 bases between the two germline ends.

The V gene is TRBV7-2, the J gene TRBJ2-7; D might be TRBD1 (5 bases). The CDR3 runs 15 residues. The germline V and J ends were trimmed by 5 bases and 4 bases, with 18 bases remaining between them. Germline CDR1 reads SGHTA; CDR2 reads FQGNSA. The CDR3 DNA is TGTGCCAGCAGCCCCCTCCTTGGGGCCTCGTACGAGCAGTACTTC. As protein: CASSPLLGASYEQYF.

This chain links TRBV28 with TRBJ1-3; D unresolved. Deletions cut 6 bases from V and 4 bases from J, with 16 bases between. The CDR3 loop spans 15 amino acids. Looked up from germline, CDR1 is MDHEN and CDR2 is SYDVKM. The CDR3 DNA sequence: TGTGCCAGCAGGCCCGCCCCGGACGGGGGAAACACCATATATTTT. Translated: CASRPAPDGGNTIYF.

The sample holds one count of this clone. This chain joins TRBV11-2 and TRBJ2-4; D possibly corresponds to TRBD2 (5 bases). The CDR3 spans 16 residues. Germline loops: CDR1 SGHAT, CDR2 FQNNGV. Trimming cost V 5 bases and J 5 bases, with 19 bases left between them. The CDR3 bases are TGTGCCAGCAGCCCCCCTTGGGAGCGCCCGGAAAACATTCAGTACTTC. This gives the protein CASSPPWERPENIQYF.

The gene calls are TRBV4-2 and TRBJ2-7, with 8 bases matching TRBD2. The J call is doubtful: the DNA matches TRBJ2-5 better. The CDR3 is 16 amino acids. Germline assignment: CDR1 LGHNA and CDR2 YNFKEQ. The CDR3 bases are TGTGCCAGCAGCCAAGTGACCCGGGAGGGCCACGAGACCCAGTACTTC. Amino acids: CASSQVTREGHETQYF.

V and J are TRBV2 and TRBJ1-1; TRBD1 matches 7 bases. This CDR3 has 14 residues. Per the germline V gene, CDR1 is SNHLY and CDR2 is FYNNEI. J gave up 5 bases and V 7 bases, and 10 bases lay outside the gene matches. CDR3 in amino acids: CASTIHRQGTEAFF. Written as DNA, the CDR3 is TGTGCCAGCACCATCCACCGACAGGGAACTGAAGCTTTCTTT.

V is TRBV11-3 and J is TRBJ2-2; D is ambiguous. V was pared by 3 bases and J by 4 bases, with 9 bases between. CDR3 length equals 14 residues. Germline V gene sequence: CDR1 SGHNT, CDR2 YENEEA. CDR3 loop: CASSFGASTGELFF. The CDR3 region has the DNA TGTGCCAGCAGCTTCGGAGCGAGCACCGGGGAGCTGTTTTTT. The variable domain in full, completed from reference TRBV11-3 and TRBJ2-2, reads EAGVVQSPRYKIIEKKQPVAFWCNPISGHNTLYWYLQNLGQGPELLIRYENEEAVDDSQLPKDRFSAERLKGVDSTLKIQPAELGDSAVYLCASSFGASTGELFFGEGSRLTVL.

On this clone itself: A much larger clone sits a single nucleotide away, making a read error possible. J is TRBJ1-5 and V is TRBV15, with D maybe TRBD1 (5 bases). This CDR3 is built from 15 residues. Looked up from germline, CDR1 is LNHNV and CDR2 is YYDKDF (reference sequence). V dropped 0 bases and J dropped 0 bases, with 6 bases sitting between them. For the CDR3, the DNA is TGTGCCACCAGCAGAGATGGGGGTAGCAATCAGCCCCAGCATTTT. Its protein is CATSRDGGSNQPQHF.

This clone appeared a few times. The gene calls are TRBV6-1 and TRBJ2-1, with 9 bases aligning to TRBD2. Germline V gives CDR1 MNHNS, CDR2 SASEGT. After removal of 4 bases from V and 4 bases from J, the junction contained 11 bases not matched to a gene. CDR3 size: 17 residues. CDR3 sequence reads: CASSVLAGGEAYNEQFF. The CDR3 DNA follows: TGTGCCAGCAGTGTGCTGGCGGGAGGGGAGGCATACAATGAGCAGTTCTTC.

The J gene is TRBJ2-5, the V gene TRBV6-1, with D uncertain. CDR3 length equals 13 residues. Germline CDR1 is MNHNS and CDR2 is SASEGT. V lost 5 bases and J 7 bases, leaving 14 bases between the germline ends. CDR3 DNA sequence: TGTGCCAGCAGTCCCCGGGCCCACGGGACCCAGTACTTC. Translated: CASSPRAHGTQYF.

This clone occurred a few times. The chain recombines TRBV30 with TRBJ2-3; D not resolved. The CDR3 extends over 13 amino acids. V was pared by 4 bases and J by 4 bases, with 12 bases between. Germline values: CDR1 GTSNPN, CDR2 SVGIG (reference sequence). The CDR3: CAWTAFVSDTQYF. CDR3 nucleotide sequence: TGTGCCTGGACGGCGTTCGTCTCAGATACGCAGTATTTT.

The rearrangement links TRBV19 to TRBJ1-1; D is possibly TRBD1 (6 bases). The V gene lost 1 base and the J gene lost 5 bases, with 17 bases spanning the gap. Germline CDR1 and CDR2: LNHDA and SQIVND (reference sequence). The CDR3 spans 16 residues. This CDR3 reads CASSIAVRGGGTEAFF. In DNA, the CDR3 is TGTGCCAGTAGTATAGCGGTCAGGGGAGGAGGAACTGAAGCTTTCTTT.

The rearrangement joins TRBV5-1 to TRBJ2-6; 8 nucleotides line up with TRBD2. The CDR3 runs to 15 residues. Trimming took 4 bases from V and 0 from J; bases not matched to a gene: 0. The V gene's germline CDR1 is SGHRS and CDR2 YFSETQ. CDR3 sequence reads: CASSTSGSGANVLTF. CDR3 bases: TGCGCCAGCAGCACTAGCGGCTCTGGGGCCAACGTCCTGACTTTC.

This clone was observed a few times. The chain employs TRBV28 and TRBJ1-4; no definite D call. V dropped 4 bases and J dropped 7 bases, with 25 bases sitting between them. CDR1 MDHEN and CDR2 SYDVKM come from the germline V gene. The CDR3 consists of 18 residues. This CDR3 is CASSSTVVRTPRIEKLFF. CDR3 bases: TGTGCCAGCAGTTCGACCGTGGTAAGGACCCCACGAATTGAAAAACTGTTTTTT.

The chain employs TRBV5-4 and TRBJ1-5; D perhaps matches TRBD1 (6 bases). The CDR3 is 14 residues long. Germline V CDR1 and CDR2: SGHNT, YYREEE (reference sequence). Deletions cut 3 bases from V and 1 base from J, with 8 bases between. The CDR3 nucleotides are TGTGCCAGCAGCTCACAGGGCAGCAATCAGCCCCAGCATTTT. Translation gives CASSSQGSNQPQHF.

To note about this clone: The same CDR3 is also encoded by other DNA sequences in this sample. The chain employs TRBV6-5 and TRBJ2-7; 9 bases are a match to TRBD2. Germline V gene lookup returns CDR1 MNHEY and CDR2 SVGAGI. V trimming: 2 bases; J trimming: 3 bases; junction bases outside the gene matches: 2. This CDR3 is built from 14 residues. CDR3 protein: CASSYRAGGYEQYF. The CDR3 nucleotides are TGTGCCAGCAGTTACCGAGCGGGAGGCTACGAGCAGTACTTC.